These 27 T cell receptor beta chains were all obtained from the same sample, sequenced in a study of T-cell reconstitution after alpha-beta-depleted transplantation in children. Using unique molecular identifiers, the investigators prepared the TCRbeta library. TCRdb ran MiXCR on the PCR reads and lists one entry per CDR3 protein. This sample yields some 200,000 distinct CDR3 sequences, of which about 6% are seen a single time; 4.5% to 5.5% belongs to the top ten. This specimen was PBMCs, taken before TCRalphabeta/CD19-depleted stem cell transplant. Source of these receptors: a girl under two years old with combined immunodeficiency, due to receive a stem cell transplant.

This clonotype occurred many times. CDR3 DNA sequence: TGTGCCAGCAGCGTATTACCTAGCGGCCCCTACAATGAGCAGTTCTTC. This sequence encodes CASSVLPSGPYNEQFF. J is TRBJ2-1 and V is TRBV9; 7 nucleotides align to TRBD2. Germline trimming cut 1 base from V and 2 bases from J; bases unmatched to any gene: 6. Germline V gene sequence: CDR1 SGDLS, CDR2 YYNGEE. This CDR3 is built from 16 residues.

This clonotype was observed at least ten times. The chain recombines TRBV28 with TRBJ1-3; weak D call: TRBD1 (6 bases). V lost 3 bases to trimming and J lost 3 bases, with 12 bases between them. Germline V CDR1 and CDR2: MDHEN, SYDVKM. The CDR3 runs 15 residues. The CDR3 spells CASSLGGGDGNTIYF. The CDR3 DNA follows: TGTGCCAGCAGTTTGGGGGGGGGCGATGGAAACACCATATATTTT.

Ten or more counts support this clonotype. This chain connects TRBV24-1 to TRBJ1-1; TRBD1 matches at 9 bases. The CDR3 contains 15 residues. J gave up 4 bases and V 5 bases, and 7 bases lay outside the gene matches. Per the germline V gene, CDR1 is KGHDR and CDR2 is SFDVKD. Written as DNA, the CDR3 is TGTGCCACCAGTGGTGGGGACAGGGCGATCACTGAAGCTTTCTTT. This sequence encodes CATSGGDRAITEAFF.

This clonotype was seen at least ten times. This chain joins TRBV9 and TRBJ2-5; no clear D gene. Germline V lookup: CDR1 SGDLS, CDR2 YYNGEE. The CDR3 runs 15 residues. V gave up 0 bases and J gave up 3 bases, with 12 bases separating them. CDR3 protein: CASSVGAGLEETQYF. The CDR3 nucleotides read TGTGCCAGCAGCGTAGGTGCAGGTTTGGAAGAGACCCAGTACTTC.

In this sample, this clonotype turned up many times. This rearrangement joins TRBV7-3 to TRBJ2-1; 9 nucleotides align to TRBD2. The CDR3 runs 18 residues. The ends lost 5 bases at V and 10 bases at J; junction bases unmatched: 21. CDR1 SGHTA and CDR2 FQGTGA come from the germline V gene. CDR3 bases: TGTGCCAGCAGCCCAGCGAGGGGAGCGGGAGGACCGGGTGAGGAGCAGTTCTTC. Protein product: CASSPARGAGGPGEEQFF.

This chain joins TRBV12-3 or TRBV12-4 and TRBJ2-2, with D hard to call. This CDR3 is built from 13 residues. Trimming removed 10 bases at V and 1 base at J, with 10 bases between. The DNA for the CDR3 is TGTGCCACCCCCTTGCGGAACACCGGGGAGCTGTTTTTT. Amino acid sequence: CATPLRNTGELFF.

This sequence joins TRBV20-1 and TRBJ1-1, with D perhaps matching TRBD1 (5 bases). Trimming removed 2 bases from V and 1 base from J, with 11 bases in between. Germline lookup yields CDR1 DFQATT and CDR2 SNEGSKA (reference sequence). This CDR3 comprises 14 residues. The CDR3 coding sequence is TGCAGTGCTAGAAACGACAGAGAGAACACTGAAGCTTTCTTT. The encoded protein is CSARNDRENTEAFF.

This clonotype was recorded many times. The V and J genes are TRBV27 and TRBJ2-7; possibly TRBD1 for D (5 bases). V was pared by 10 bases and J by 4 bases, with 11 bases between. This CDR3 is built from 11 residues. Germline V lookup: CDR1 MNHEY, CDR2 SMNVEV (reference sequence). CDR3 DNA sequence: TGTGCCACCCACCAGGGTTACGAGCAGTACTTC. Translating it yields CATHQGYEQYF.

This clonotype has ten or more counts. The genes are TRBV27 and TRBJ2-7; D may be TRBD1 (6 bases). Trimming removed 5 bases at V and 5 bases at J, with 16 bases between. The CDR3 extends over 14 amino acids. Germline-derived CDR1 and CDR2 are MNHEY and SMNVEV (reference sequence). The CDR3 spells CASSVNMGHNEQYF. The DNA for the CDR3 is TGTGCCAGCAGTGTTAACATGGGACACAACGAGCAGTACTTC.

This clonotype came up many times. The genes are TRBV2 and TRBJ2-1; D might be TRBD1 (5 bases). The V end lost 3 bases, the J end lost 5 bases, and 14 bases lay between the germline ends. CDR1 SNHLY and CDR2 FYNNEI come from the germline V gene. This CDR3 has 15 amino acids. The CDR3 region is CASSDDRFDDNEQFF. The CDR3 DNA is TGTGCCAGCAGTGACGACAGATTCGACGACAATGAGCAGTTCTTC.

Remarks on this clonotype: No conserved phenylalanine or tryptophan is present at the end of the CDR3, so a read error is the likely explanation. V gene TRBV6-2 or TRBV6-3 combines with J gene TRBJ1-2, with D unclear. CDR1 MNHEY and CDR2 SVGEGT come from the germline V gene. Trimming took off 2 bases at V and 7 bases at J, with 5 bases between the two ends. The CDR3 runs to 11 residues. CDR3 residues: CASSYGVGYTC. The CDR3, as DNA: TGTGCCAGCAGTTACGGGGTTGGCTACACCTGC.

This clonotype has ten or more counts. The chain joins TRBV29-1 to TRBJ2-5, with D uncertain. V was shortened by 0 bases and J by 2 bases, with 10 bases between the two germline ends. CDR3 length: 14 amino acids. The V gene's germline CDR1 is SQVTM and CDR2 ANQGSEA. CDR3 in amino acids: CSVEDLWQQETQYF. The CDR3 region has the DNA TGCAGCGTTGAAGATTTGTGGCAGCAAGAGACCCAGTACTTC.

A few counts support this clonotype. The rearrangement uses TRBV24-1 and TRBJ2-1; TRBD2 agrees at 7 bases. Looked up from germline, CDR1 is KGHDR and CDR2 is SFDVKD. This CDR3 contains 14 residues. V shed 2 bases and J 5 bases; nucleotides not matched to a gene: 2. CDR3 amino acids: CATSDWGLNNEQFF. The CDR3 nucleotides read TGTGCCACCAGTGATTGGGGACTAAACAATGAGCAGTTCTTC.

This clonotype was observed many times. V is TRBV12-3 or TRBV12-4 and J is TRBJ2-5; possible D gene TRBD1, 6 bases. The CDR3 length is 11 residues. The V gene lost 5 bases and the J gene lost 13 bases, with 14 bases spanning the gap. CDR3 sequence reads: CASSTPQGLYF. DNA of the CDR3: TGTGCCAGCAGTACGCCCCAGGGGCTGTACTTC.

This clonotype was seen repeatedly, ten times or more. The V and J genes are TRBV20-1 and TRBJ2-3; no clear D gene. The CDR3 spans 12 residues. Per the germline V gene, CDR1 is DFQATT and CDR2 is SNEGSKA (reference sequence). V was shortened by 1 base and J by 4 bases, with 6 bases between the two germline ends. The CDR3 region is CSARGWPDTQYF. Written as DNA, the CDR3 is TGCAGTGCTAGAGGGTGGCCAGATACGCAGTATTTT.

CDR3 sequence reads: CASSLIYGELFF. The CDR3 nucleotides read TGTGCCAGCAGCTTAATATACGGGGAGCTGTTTTTT. J is TRBJ2-2 and V is TRBV7-2; no clear D. V shed 2 bases and J shed 7 bases, with 5 bases lying between them. Germline V CDR1 and CDR2: SGHTA, FQGNSA. The CDR3 spans 12 residues.

By proportion, this clonotype is medium-sized (0.01 to 0.1%). The chain uses TRBV20-1 and TRBJ2-7; 10 bases are a match to TRBD1. CDR3 length equals 14 residues. Trimming removed 6 bases from V and 2 bases from J; junction bases left unmatched: 7. Germline CDR1 DFQATT, CDR2 SNEGSKA (reference sequence). The CDR3 spells CSAAGTGVTYEQYF. The CDR3 nucleotides read TGCAGTGCCGCCGGGACAGGGGTAACCTACGAGCAGTACTTC.

This clonotype was detected many times. The gene calls are TRBV7-2 and TRBJ2-1; TRBD2 agrees at 7 bases. Germline trimming cut 7 bases from V and 4 bases from J; bases unmatched to any gene: 13. Germline CDR1 reads SGHTA; CDR2 reads FQGNSA. The CDR3 sequence is 16 residues long. Written as DNA, the CDR3 is TGTGCCAGCACATACCCCCCTAGCGGAGATTACAATGAGCAGTTCTTC. It encodes CASTYPPSGDYNEQFF. The full variable domain, its missing parts supplied by reference TRBV7-2 and TRBJ2-1, is GAGVSQSPSNKVTEKGKDVELRCDPISGHTALYWYRQSLGQGLEFLIYFQGNSAPDKSGLPSDRFSAERTGGSVSTLTIQRTQQEDSAVYLCASTYPPSGDYNEQFFGPGTRLTVL.

This clonotype has a count of ten or more. The gene calls are TRBV13 and TRBJ1-2, with D perhaps TRBD1 (5 bases). Trimming stripped 1 base from V and 4 bases from J, with 13 bases between. CDR3 size: 15 residues. Looked up from germline, CDR1 is PRHDT and CDR2 is FYEKMQ (reference sequence). CDR3 residues: CASSLVAGIFYGYTF. CDR3 nucleotide sequence: TGTGCCAGCAGCTTAGTGGCAGGGATATTCTATGGCTACACCTTC.

This clonotype showed up just a few times. The V call is TRBV12-3 or TRBV12-4, the J call TRBJ1-2; 7 nucleotides line up with TRBD1. Trimming cost V 3 bases and J 8 bases; bases outside gene matches: 18. The CDR3 covers 17 residues. CDR3 nucleotide sequence: TGTGCCAGCAGTTTCGTACCTGACAGGGAGGCTTTGGGAGGCTACACCTTC. Its translation: CASSFVPDREALGGYTF.

This clonotype was counted ten times or more. V is TRBV29-1 and J is TRBJ1-2; 8 positions agree with TRBD1. V lost 0 bases, J lost 4 bases, and 4 bases stayed unmatched. Germline loops: CDR1 SQVTM, CDR2 ANQGSEA. This CDR3 has 14 amino acids. CDR3 residues: CSVEELDRGYGYTF. CDR3 in DNA: TGCAGCGTTGAAGAGTTAGACAGGGGCTATGGCTACACCTTC.

This clonotype was picked up many times. The chain has TRBV5-5 and TRBJ2-1; no reliable D call. The CDR3 length is 12 residues. Trimming stripped 1 base from V and 12 bases from J, with 11 bases between. Germline V gene data show CDR1 as SGHKS and CDR2 as YYEKEE (reference sequence). The CDR3 loop is CASSLPGYGQFF. CDR3 bases: TGTGCCAGCAGCTTGCCCGGGTACGGGCAGTTCTTC.

This clonotype was observed at least ten times. This chain links TRBV6-2 or TRBV6-3 with TRBJ1-2; 8 nucleotides line up with TRBD1. The CDR3 extends over 16 amino acids. V was clipped by 2 bases and J by 7 bases; unmatched bases: 12. The germline V gene has CDR1 MNHEY and CDR2 SVGEGT. The DNA of the CDR3 is TGTGCCAGCAGTTACCGTGTCACGACAGGGGAGCGTGGCTACACCTTC. Translated, it gives CASSYRVTTGERGYTF.

This clonotype came up many times. CDR3 protein: CASSLFSDRYEQYF. The CDR3 DNA reads as TGTGCCAGCAGCTTATTTTCCGATCGCTACGAGCAGTACTTC. This chain connects TRBV11-2 to TRBJ2-7; D is uncertain. Trimming shortened V by 2 bases and J by 3 bases, and 11 bases separated the two germline ends. In germline, CDR1 is SGHAT, CDR2 FQNNGV. The CDR3 runs 14 residues.

Many counts were recorded for this clonotype. The J gene is TRBJ2-7, the V gene TRBV7-4, with a weak D call TRBD1 (5 bases). V was shortened by 5 bases and J by 1 base, with 18 bases between the two germline ends. Per the germline V gene, CDR1 is SGHVT and CDR2 is SQSDAQ. CDR3 length equals 16 residues. The DNA of the CDR3 is TGTGCCAGCAGCGCTTGTGACAGTCACGATTCCTACGAGCAGTACTTC. It translates to CASSACDSHDSYEQYF.

This clonotype was seen more than once but under ten times. V gene TRBV24-1 combines with J gene TRBJ2-3; possibly TRBD1 for D (8 bases). CDR3 length: 16 residues. V was pared by 4 bases and J by 6 bases, with 19 bases between. In germline, CDR1 is KGHDR, CDR2 SFDVKD. This CDR3 is CATSENRGGGLDTQYF. CDR3 DNA: TGTGCCACCAGTGAAAACAGGGGGGGGGGTCTGGATACGCAGTATTTT.

There are many counts of this clonotype. The rearrangement joins TRBV28 to TRBJ2-2; no firm D call. The CDR3 totals 16 residues. Deletions cut 5 bases from V and 0 bases from J, with 13 bases between. Germline CDR1 reads MDHEN; CDR2 reads SYDVKM. The CDR3 coding sequence is TGTGCCAGCAGTCCTGAAACAACAGCGAACACCGGGGAGCTGTTTTTT. It encodes CASSPETTANTGELFF.